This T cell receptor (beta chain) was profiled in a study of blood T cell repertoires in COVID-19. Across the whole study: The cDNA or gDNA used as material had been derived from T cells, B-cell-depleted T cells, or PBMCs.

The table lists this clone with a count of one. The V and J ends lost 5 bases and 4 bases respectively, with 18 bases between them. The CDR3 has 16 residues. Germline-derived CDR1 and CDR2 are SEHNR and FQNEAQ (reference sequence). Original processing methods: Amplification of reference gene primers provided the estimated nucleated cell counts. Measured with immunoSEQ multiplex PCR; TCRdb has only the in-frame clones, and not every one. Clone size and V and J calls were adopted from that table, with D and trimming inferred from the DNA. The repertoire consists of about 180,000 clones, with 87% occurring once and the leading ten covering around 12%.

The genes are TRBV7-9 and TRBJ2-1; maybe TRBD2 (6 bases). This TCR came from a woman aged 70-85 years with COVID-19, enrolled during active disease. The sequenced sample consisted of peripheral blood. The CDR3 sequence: CASSRGGSRAYNEQFF. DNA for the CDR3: TGTGCCAGCAGCCGAGGAGGGAGCCGGGCGTACAATGAGCAGTTCTTC.